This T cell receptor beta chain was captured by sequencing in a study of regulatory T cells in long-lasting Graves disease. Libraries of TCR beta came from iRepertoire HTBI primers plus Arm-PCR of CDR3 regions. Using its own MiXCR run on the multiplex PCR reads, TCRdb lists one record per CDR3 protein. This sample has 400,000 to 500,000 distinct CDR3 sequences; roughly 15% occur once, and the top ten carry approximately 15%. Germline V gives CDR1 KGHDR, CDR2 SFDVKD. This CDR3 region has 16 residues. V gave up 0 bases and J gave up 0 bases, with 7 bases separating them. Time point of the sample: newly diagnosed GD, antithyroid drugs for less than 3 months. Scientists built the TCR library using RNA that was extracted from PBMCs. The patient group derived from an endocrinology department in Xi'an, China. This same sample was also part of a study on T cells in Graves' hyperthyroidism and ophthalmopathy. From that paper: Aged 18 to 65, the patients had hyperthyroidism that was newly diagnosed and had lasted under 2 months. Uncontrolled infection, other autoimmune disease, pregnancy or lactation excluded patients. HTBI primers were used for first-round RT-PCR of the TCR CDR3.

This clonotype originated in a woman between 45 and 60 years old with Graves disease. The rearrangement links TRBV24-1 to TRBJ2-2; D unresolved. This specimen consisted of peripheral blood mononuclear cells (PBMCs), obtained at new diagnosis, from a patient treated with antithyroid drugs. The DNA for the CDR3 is TGTGCCACCAGTGATTTGACAGCCGCGAACACCGGGGAGCTGTTTTTT. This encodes CATSDLTAANTGELFF.